This is a list of T cell receptor beta chains from one sample in a study of blood T cell repertoires in COVID-19. Profiling relied on immunoSEQ multiplex PCR, and the TCRdb table lists in-frame clones only, not all of them. The table includes tens of thousands of clones, around 88% detected once. Sequenced material: peripheral blood. These receptors were obtained from a woman older than 75 with active or convalescent COVID-19. Each CDR3 is given with its conserved first and last residue. A D gene is named only where the DNA matches it firmly. A row's size may be missing; if present it is once, few, many or a size class.

J gene: TRBJ2-7; V gene: TRBV5-1; clone size: once; D gene: TRBD1; CDR3 DNA: TGCGCCAGCAGCGTCGAGACAGGGGTCTACGAGCAGTACTTC; CDR3 protein: CASSVETGVYEQYF
J gene: TRBJ2-3; V gene: TRBV7-2; clone size: .; D gene: TRBD2; CDR3 DNA: TGTGCCAGCAGCTTAACACTAGCGGGGGGAGTAAGCACAGATACGCAGTATTTT; CDR3 protein: CASSLTLAGGVSTDTQYF
J gene: TRBJ2-5; V gene: TRBV19; clone size: .; D gene: TRBD1; CDR3 DNA: TGTGCCAGTAGTATAAGGGACAGGGGCCTTCAAGAGACCCAGTACTTC; CDR3 protein: CASSIRDRGLQETQYF
J gene: TRBJ1-2; V gene: TRBV28; clone size: few; D gene: TRBD1; CDR3 DNA: TGTGCCAGCAGTCCACAGGGGAAGGCTAACTATGGCTACACCTTC; CDR3 protein: CASSPQGKANYGYTF
J gene: TRBJ1-6; V gene: TRBV4-1; clone size: .; D gene: .; CDR3 DNA: TGCGCCAGCAGCCAAGATGGGCGGGGATCGAATTCACCCCTCCACTTT; CDR3 protein: CASSQDGRGSNSPLHF
J gene: TRBJ2-3; V gene: TRBV19; clone size: .; D gene: .; CDR3 DNA: TGTGCCAGTAGTATCTATGACTCCCCGATATATTTT; CDR3 protein: CASSIYDSPIYF
J gene: TRBJ2-7; V gene: TRBV6-2/TRBV6-3; clone size: .; D gene: TRBD1; CDR3 DNA: TGTGCCAGCAGCGAACCGGGGACAGGGGGCTTCGAGCAGTACTTC; CDR3 protein: CASSEPGTGGFEQYF
J gene: TRBJ2-4; V gene: TRBV2; clone size: .; D gene: TRBD2; CDR3 DNA: TGTGCCAGCAATGATAGCGGGAGACTAGCCAAAAACATTCAGTACTTC; CDR3 protein: CASNDSGRLAKNIQYF
J gene: TRBJ1-2; V gene: TRBV2; clone size: .; D gene: .; CDR3 DNA: TGTGCCAGCAGTTCGGGCTATGGCTACACCTTC; CDR3 protein: CASSSGYGYTF
J gene: TRBJ2-2; V gene: TRBV11-3; clone size: .; D gene: TRBD1; CDR3 DNA: TGTGCCAGCAGCTCGCGACGACAGGGGTGGGAGCTGTTTTTT; CDR3 protein: CASSSRRQGWELFF
J gene: TRBJ2-3; V gene: TRBV5-1; clone size: .; D gene: TRBD2; CDR3 DNA: TGCGCCAGCAGCTTGGGACTAGCGGGAGCAGATACGCAGTATTTT; CDR3 protein: CASSLGLAGADTQYF
J gene: TRBJ1-1; V gene: TRBV11-2; clone size: .; D gene: .; CDR3 DNA: TGTGCCAGCAGCTACGTGGCGGGGGCCACTGAAGCTTTCTTT; CDR3 protein: CASSYVAGATEAFF
J gene: TRBJ2-1; V gene: TRBV18; clone size: .; D gene: TRBD2; CDR3 DNA: TGTGCCAGCTCACCCGATGCGGGAGGGCGCTATGAGCAGTTCTTC; CDR3 protein: CASSPDAGGRYEQFF
J gene: TRBJ2-7; V gene: TRBV28; clone size: .; D gene: TRBD2; CDR3 DNA: TGTGCCAGCAGTTTTCTGAAATTCGGAGGGCTCCGAAGCGGGAGGGTACACGAGCAGTACTTC; CDR3 protein: CASSFLKFGGLRSGRVHEQYF
J gene: TRBJ1-5; V gene: TRBV30; clone size: .; D gene: TRBD1; CDR3 DNA: TGTGCCTGGAGTGTTGGGGACAGGGGGCTAGGAAATCAGCCCCAGCATTTT; CDR3 protein: CAWSVGDRGLGNQPQHF
J gene: TRBJ2-5; V gene: TRBV5-1; clone size: .; D gene: TRBD1; CDR3 DNA: TGCGCCAGCAGCTTTGACAGGGGCCAAGAGACCCAGTACTTC; CDR3 protein: CASSFDRGQETQYF
J gene: TRBJ2-5; V gene: TRBV18; clone size: .; D gene: .; CDR3 DNA: TGTGCCAGCTCACCACAGGTCCGGGAAGAGACCCAGTACTTC; CDR3 protein: CASSPQVREETQYF
J gene: TRBJ2-3; V gene: TRBV20-1; clone size: .; D gene: TRBD2; CDR3 DNA: TGCAGTGCTAGTGTTTTAGCGGGCCTATTCACAGATACGCAGTATTTT; CDR3 protein: CSASVLAGLFTDTQYF
J gene: TRBJ1-6; V gene: TRBV9; clone size: .; D gene: .; CDR3 DNA: TGTGCCAGCAGCCAGGGCAGTCCCCCGGAAGTCCTCCACTTT; CDR3 protein: CASSQGSPPEVLHF
J gene: TRBJ2-5; V gene: TRBV9; clone size: .; D gene: .; CDR3 DNA: TGTGCCAGCAGCATCGGTGACAGCCAAGAGACCCAGTACTTC; CDR3 protein: CASSIGDSQETQYF
J gene: TRBJ2-3; V gene: TRBV4-1; clone size: .; D gene: .; CDR3 DNA: TGCGCCAGCAGCCAAGATAGGAGGGCGGCCACAGATACGCAGTATTTT; CDR3 protein: CASSQDRRAATDTQYF
J gene: TRBJ2-1; V gene: TRBV6-5; clone size: .; D gene: TRBD1; CDR3 DNA: TGTGCCAGCAGTTACACGGGACAGGCCCACAATGAGCAGTTCTTC; CDR3 protein: CASSYTGQAHNEQFF
J gene: TRBJ1-1; V gene: TRBV11-2; clone size: .; D gene: .; CDR3 DNA: TGTGCCAGCAGCTTAGATCGGGGGGCCACGGCTGAAGCTTTCTTT; CDR3 protein: CASSLDRGATAEAFF
J gene: TRBJ1-6; V gene: TRBV3-1/TRBV3-2; clone size: .; D gene: .; CDR3 DNA: TGTGCCAGCAGCCAAGTCGGGGGGCTGAGTTCACCCCTCCACTTT; CDR3 protein: CASSQVGGLSSPLHF
J gene: TRBJ2-5; V gene: TRBV5-1; clone size: .; D gene: TRBD1; CDR3 DNA: TGCGCCAGCAGCTTGGAGGGCAGGGGGCAAGAGACCCAGTACTTC; CDR3 protein: CASSLEGRGQETQYF
J gene: TRBJ2-1; V gene: TRBV12-3/TRBV12-4; clone size: .; D gene: .; CDR3 DNA: TGTGCCAGCAGTCCCCGGGGTGAGCAGTTCTTC; CDR3 protein: CASSPRGEQFF
J gene: TRBJ2-3; V gene: TRBV7-9; clone size: .; D gene: TRBD2; CDR3 DNA: TGTGCCAGCAGCTTAGAAGCGGGGGTGCCCTCGAATACGCAGTATTTT; CDR3 protein: CASSLEAGVPSNTQYF